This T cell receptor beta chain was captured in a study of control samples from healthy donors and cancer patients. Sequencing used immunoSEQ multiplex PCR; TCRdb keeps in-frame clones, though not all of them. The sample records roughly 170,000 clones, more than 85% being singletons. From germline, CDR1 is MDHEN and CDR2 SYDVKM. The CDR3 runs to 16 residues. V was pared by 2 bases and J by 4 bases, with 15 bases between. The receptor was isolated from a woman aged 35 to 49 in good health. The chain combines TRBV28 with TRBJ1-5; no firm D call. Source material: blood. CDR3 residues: CASSLKWAGPNQPQHF. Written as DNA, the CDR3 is TGTGCCAGCAGTTTAAAGTGGGCCGGACCTAATCAGCCCCAGCATTTT.